The present TCR beta chain was sequenced within a study of cytomegalovirus exposure and HLA in healthy donors. Study details: As released early, the data held roughly 85 million unique TCRs from HLA-typed donors.

Vbeta (60) and Jbeta (13) primers were used in the PCR. The method was immunoSEQ multiplex PCR; TCRdb's version includes in-frame clones alone and lacks a portion of them. Here the sample spans 150,000 to 250,000 clones, roughly 85% being singletons. This clone was counted between two and nine times. What it recognizes is unknown. The CDR3 has 15 amino acids. The germline V gene has CDR1 KGHSH and CDR2 LQKENI. V was pared by 5 bases and J by 8 bases, with 21 bases between. Overall study findings and caveats: V- and J-gene trimming in TCR beta was tied to a missense DCLRE1C variant by an analysis performed later. In a later analysis, the majority of CMV-associated beta chains seemingly showed HLA restriction. Several V segments, TRBV6-2 and TRBV6-3 among them, could not be told apart and were dropped.

The sample comprised PBMCs. This sequence originates from a woman aged 45-65 years in good health and CMV-seronegative. V gene TRBV18 combines with J gene TRBJ1-1, with D hard to call. CDR3 loop: CASSVEIYNPQEAFF. In nucleotides, the CDR3 is TGTGCCAGCTCAGTCGAAATATACAACCCCCAAGAAGCTTTCTTT. The variable domain in full, with the rest retrieved from reference TRBV18 and TRBJ1-1, is NAGVMQNPRHLVRRRGQEARLRCSPMKGHSHVYWYRQLPEEGLKFMVYLQKENIIDESGMPKERFSAEFPKEGPSILRIQQVVRGDSAAYFCASSVEIYNPQEAFFGQGTRLTVV.